Given below is one T cell receptor (beta chain) in context. The antigen remains undetermined. The sample belongs to a study of identical twins. In germline, CDR1 is LNHNV, CDR2 YYDKDF (reference sequence). The CDR3 consists of 16 residues. Losses at the gene ends were 4 bases for V and 9 bases for J; bases not matched to a gene: 13. It was template switching that added a universal primer site, and there were unique molecular identifiers on the cDNA. Using its own MiXCR run on the 5' RACE reads, TCRdb lists one record per CDR3 protein. The data contain about 530,000 distinct CDR3 sequences, roughly 15% of them singletons. Study findings and constraints: Interpretation of the results relied on cross-sectional statistical analysis and not on following the same donors.

The same sample was also studied in work on yellow fever vaccine responses in identical twins.

This TCR came from a woman under 30 in good health. Sequenced input: CD4+ T cells sorted from blood. The V call is TRBV15, the J call TRBJ1-5; 9 bases match TRBD1. In DNA, the CDR3 is TGTGCCACCAGCAATCTCACAGGGGGCGGATTCCGGCCCCAGCATTTT. Translation: CATSNLTGGGFRPQHF.